Below are 5 T cell receptor beta chains sequenced from a single sample in a study of shared clonotypes between healthy human individuals. Only in-frame clones appear in the TCRdb table, and some are missing; sequencing was by immunoSEQ multiplex PCR. The sample consists of some 2.1 million clones, 85% to 95% of them appearing once. In the naive CD8 group, cells lacked CD45RO and were positively selected for CCR7, so terminally differentiated effector memory CD45RA+ cells were left out. Sequencing was carried out using naive CD8+ T cells from PBMCs. The receptors here all came from a man aged 18 to 30 in good health. Some clones in this sample may be carry-over from other donors' samples.

The chain couples TRBV27 to TRBJ1-1, with D possibly TRBD1 on 6 matching bases. Germline CDR1 and CDR2: MNHEY and SMNVEV (reference sequence). This CDR3 comprises 17 residues. V lost 1 base to trimming and J lost 2 bases, with 17 bases between them. This chain's CDR3 is CASSLFAGTHINTEAFF. The CDR3 region has the DNA TGTGCCAGCAGTTTATTTGCCGGGACACATATTAACACTGAAGCTTTCTTT.

The genes are TRBV19 and TRBJ2-1; either TRBD1 or TRBD2 may supply D (5 bases each). This CDR3 is 14 amino acids long. Looked up from germline, CDR1 is LNHDA and CDR2 is SQIVND (reference sequence). V was shortened by 10 bases and J by 9 bases, with 22 bases between the two germline ends. This chain's CDR3 is CATKRYPTRGEQFF. In DNA form, the CDR3 reads TGTGCCACCAAAAGGTACCCCACTAGGGGTGAGCAGTTCTTC.

CDR3 bases: TGTGCCAGCAGCCCAGTAGTTGTGGGGGTGGATCAGCCCCAGCATTTT. Protein: CASSPVVVGVDQPQHF. The chain recombines TRBV14 with TRBJ1-5; D possibly corresponds to TRBD1 (5 bases). The CDR3 runs 16 residues. The germline CDR1 and CDR2 sequences are SGHDN and FVKESK. Deletions cut 4 bases from V and 5 bases from J, with 18 bases between.

The chain joins TRBV7-6 to TRBJ2-1, with D maybe TRBD2 (5 bases). The germline V and J ends were trimmed by 3 bases and 6 bases, with 18 bases remaining between them. Germline CDR1 is SGHVS and CDR2 is FNYEAQ. The CDR3 extends over 16 amino acids. CDR3 DNA sequence: TGTGCCAGCAGCTTCCTAGCCCCACTATCTAGCAATGAGCAGTTCTTC. Translated, it gives CASSFLAPLSSNEQFF.

The chain employs TRBV10-3 and TRBJ2-7; D is uncertain. V was cut by 3 bases and J by 4 bases, with 16 bases left in between. CDR1 is ENHRY, CDR2 SYGVKD, per germline. This CDR3 is 15 amino acids long. The CDR3 sequence is CAISDHVNGRYEQYF. The CDR3 bases are TGTGCCATCAGTGACCATGTTAACGGGCGATACGAGCAGTACTTC.